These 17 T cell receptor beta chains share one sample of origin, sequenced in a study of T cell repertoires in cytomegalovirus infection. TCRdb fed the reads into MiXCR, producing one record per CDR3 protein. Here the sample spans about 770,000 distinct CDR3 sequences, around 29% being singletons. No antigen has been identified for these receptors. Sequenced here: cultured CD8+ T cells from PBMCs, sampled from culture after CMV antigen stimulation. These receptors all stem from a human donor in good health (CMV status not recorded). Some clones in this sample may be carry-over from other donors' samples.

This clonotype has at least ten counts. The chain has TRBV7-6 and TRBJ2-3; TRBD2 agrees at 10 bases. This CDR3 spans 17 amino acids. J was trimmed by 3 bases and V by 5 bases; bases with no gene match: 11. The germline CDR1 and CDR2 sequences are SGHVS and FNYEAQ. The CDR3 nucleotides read TGTGCCAGCAGCCGAACCCCCAGCGGGGGGGAAACAGATACGCAGTATTTT. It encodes CASSRTPSGGETDTQYF.

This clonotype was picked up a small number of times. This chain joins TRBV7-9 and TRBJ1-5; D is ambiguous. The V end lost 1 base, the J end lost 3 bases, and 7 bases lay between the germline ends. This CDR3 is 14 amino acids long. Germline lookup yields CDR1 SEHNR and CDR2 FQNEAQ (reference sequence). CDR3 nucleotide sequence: TGTGCCAGCAGCTTAGGACCGATCAATCAGCCCCAGCATTTT. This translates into CASSLGPINQPQHF. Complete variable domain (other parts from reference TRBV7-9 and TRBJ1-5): DTGVSQNPRHKITKRGQNVTFRCDPISEHNRLYWYRQTLGQGPEFLTYFQNEAQLEKSRLLSDRFSAERPKGSFSTLEIQRTEQGDSAMYLCASSLGPINQPQHFGDGTRLSIL.

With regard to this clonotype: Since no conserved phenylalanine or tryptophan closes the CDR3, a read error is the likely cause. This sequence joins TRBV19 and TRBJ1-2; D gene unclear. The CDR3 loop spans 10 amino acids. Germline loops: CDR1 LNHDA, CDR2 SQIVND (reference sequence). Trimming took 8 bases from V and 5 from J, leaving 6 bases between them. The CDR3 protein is CASSSYGYTL. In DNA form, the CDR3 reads TGTGCCAGTTCGTCGTATGGCTACACCTTA.

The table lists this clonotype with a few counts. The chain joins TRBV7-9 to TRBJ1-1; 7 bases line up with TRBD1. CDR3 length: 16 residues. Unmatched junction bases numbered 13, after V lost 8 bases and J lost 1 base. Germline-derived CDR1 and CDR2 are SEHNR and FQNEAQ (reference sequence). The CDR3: CASYGAGWTGNTEAFF. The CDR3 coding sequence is TGTGCCAGCTATGGGGCAGGATGGACAGGGAACACTGAAGCTTTCTTT. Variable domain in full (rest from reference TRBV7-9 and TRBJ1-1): DTGVSQNPRHKITKRGQNVTFRCDPISEHNRLYWYRQTLGQGPEFLTYFQNEAQLEKSRLLSDRFSAERPKGSFSTLEIQRTEQGDSAMYLCASYGAGWTGNTEAFFGQGTRLTVV.

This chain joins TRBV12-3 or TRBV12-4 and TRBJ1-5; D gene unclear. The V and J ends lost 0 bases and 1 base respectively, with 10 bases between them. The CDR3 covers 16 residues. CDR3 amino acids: CASSLAPPSSNQPQHF. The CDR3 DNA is TGTGCCAGCAGTTTAGCCCCCCCCTCCAGCAATCAGCCCCAGCATTTT.

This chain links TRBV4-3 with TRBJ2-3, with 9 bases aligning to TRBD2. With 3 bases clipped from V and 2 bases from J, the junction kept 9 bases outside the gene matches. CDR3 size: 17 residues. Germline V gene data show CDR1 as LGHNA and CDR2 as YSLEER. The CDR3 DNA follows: TGCGCCAGCAGCCAGGAAAATAGCGGGGGATTCACAGATACGCAGTATTTT. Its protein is CASSQENSGGFTDTQYF.

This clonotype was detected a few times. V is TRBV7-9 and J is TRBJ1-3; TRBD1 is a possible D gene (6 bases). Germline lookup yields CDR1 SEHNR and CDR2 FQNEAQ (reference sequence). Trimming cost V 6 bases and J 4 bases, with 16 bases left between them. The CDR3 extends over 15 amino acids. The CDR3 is CASRPPGQEGNTIYF. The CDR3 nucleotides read TGTGCCAGCAGGCCCCCGGGACAAGAAGGAAACACCATATATTTT.

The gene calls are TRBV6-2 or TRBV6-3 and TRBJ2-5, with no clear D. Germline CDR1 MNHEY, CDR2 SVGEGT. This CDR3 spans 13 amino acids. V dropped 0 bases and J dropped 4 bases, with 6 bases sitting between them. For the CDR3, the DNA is TGTGCCAGCAGTTACTCCCAAGGAGAGACCCAGTACTTC. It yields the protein CASSYSQGETQYF.

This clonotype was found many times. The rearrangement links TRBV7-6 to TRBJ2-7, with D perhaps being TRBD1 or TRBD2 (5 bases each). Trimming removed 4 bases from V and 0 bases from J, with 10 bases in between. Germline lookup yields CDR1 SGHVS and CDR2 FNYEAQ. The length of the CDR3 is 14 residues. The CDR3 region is CASSSGASSYEQYF. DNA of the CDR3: TGTGCCAGCAGCTCCGGGGCTAGCTCCTACGAGCAGTACTTC.

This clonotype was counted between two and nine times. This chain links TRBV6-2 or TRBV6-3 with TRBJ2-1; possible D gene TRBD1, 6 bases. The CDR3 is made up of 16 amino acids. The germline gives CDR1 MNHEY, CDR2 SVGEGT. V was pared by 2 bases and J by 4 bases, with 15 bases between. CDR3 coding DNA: TGTGCCAGCAGTTACGTCGGTGGGGGCCCATACAATGAGCAGTTCTTC. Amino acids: CASSYVGGGPYNEQFF.

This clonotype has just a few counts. The CDR3 region is CAIRDNYGYTF. The CDR3 nucleotides are TGTGCCATCAGGGATAACTATGGCTACACCTTC. The rearrangement uses TRBV10-3 and TRBJ1-2; unclear D gene. The CDR3 totals 11 residues. The V gene lost 6 bases and the J gene lost 1 base, with 3 bases spanning the gap. CDR1 is ENHRY, CDR2 SYGVKD, per germline.

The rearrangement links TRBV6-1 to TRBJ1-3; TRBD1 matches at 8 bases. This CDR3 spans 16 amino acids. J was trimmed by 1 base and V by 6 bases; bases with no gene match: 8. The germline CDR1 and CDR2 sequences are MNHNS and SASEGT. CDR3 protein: CASRGQAERSGNTIYF. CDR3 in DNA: TGTGCCAGCAGGGGACAGGCTGAACGTTCTGGAAACACCATATATTTT.

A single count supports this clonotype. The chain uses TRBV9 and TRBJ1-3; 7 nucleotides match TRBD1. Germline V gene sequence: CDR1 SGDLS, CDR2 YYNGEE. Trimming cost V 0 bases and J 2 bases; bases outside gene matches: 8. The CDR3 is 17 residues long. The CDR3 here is CASSVGDSRGTGNTIYF. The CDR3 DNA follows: TGTGCCAGCAGCGTAGGGGACAGCCGGGGAACTGGAAACACCATATATTTT.

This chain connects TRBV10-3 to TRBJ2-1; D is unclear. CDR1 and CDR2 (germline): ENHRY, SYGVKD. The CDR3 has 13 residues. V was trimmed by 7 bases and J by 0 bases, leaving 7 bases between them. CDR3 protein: CAIKTSSYNEQFF. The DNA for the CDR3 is TGTGCCATCAAAACCTCCTCCTACAATGAGCAGTTCTTC.

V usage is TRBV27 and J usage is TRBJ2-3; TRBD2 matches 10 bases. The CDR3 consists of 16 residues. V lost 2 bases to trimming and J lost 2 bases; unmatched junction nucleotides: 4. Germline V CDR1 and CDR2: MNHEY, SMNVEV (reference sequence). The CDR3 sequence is CASSLTSGDPTDTQYF. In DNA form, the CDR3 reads TGTGCCAGCAGTTTAACTAGCGGGGATCCCACAGATACGCAGTATTTT.

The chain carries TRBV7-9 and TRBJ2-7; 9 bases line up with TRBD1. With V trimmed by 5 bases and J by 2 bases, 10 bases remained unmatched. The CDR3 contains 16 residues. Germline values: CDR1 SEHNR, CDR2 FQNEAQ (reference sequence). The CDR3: CASSHTGTGRTYEQYV. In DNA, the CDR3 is TGTGCCAGCAGCCACACCGGGACAGGGAGGACCTACGAGCAGTACGTC.

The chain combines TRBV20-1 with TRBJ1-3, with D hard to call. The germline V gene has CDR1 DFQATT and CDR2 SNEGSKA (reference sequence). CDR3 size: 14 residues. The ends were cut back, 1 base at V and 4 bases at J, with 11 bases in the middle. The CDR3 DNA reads TGCAGTGCTAGAGTTAGGGTCGGCGGAAACACCATATATTTT. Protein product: CSARVRVGGNTIYF.